These T cell receptor beta chains were read from a single sample in a study of spatial heterogeneity in lung cancer. TCRdb re-derived calls from the 5' RACE reads in MiXCR, one entry per CDR3 protein. The sample records fewer than 20,000 distinct CDR3 sequences, around a fifth being singletons. The sequenced sample was PBMCs, obtained at surgery. These receptors came from a female donor with early-stage non-small cell lung cancer. CDR3s include the opening cysteine and the closing phenylalanine or tryptophan. Each record gives: D gene, V gene, J gene, clone size, CDR3 protein, CDR3 DNA. The D gene is left open where the match is weak. A row's size may be missing; if present it is once, few, many or a size class.

d_gene: .
v_gene: TRBV9
j_gene: TRBJ1-5
abundance: many
CDR3aa: CASSVWGGNQPQHF
CDR3nt: TGTGCCAGCAGCGTCTGGGGGGGCAATCAGCCCCAGCATTTT

d_gene: TRBD2
v_gene: TRBV5-5
j_gene: TRBJ2-1
abundance: many
CDR3aa: CASSLGLAGNNEQFF
CDR3nt: TGTGCCAGCAGCTTGGGGCTAGCGGGAAACAATGAGCAGTTCTTC

d_gene: .
v_gene: TRBV30
j_gene: TRBJ2-3
abundance: many
CDR3aa: CAWSETGGTDTQYF
CDR3nt: TGTGCCTGGAGTGAGACGGGAGGCACAGATACGCAGTATTTT

d_gene: .
v_gene: TRBV2
j_gene: TRBJ2-3
abundance: many
CDR3aa: CASSASSRTDTQYF
CDR3nt: TGTGCCAGCAGCGCTAGTTCCCGCACAGATACGCAGTATTTT

d_gene: TRBD1
v_gene: TRBV12-3/TRBV12-4
j_gene: TRBJ2-7
abundance: many
CDR3aa: CASRATGARAYEQYF
CDR3nt: TGTGCCAGCAGGGCGACAGGGGCGCGGGCCTACGAGCAGTACTTC

d_gene: TRBD2
v_gene: TRBV20-1
j_gene: TRBJ2-2
abundance: many
CDR3aa: CSARGRTSAGELFF
CDR3nt: TGCAGTGCTAGAGGTCGCACTAGCGCCGGGGAGCTGTTTTTT

d_gene: TRBD2
v_gene: TRBV7-7
j_gene: TRBJ2-2
abundance: medium-sized
CDR3aa: CASSLGPGGPVGGELFF
CDR3nt: TGTGCCAGCAGCTTGGGGCCGGGAGGGCCCGTAGGCGGGGAGCTGTTTTTT

d_gene: TRBD1
v_gene: TRBV19
j_gene: TRBJ2-7
abundance: many
CDR3aa: CASTDREHEQYF
CDR3nt: TGTGCCAGTACTGACAGGGAGCACGAGCAGTACTTC

d_gene: .
v_gene: TRBV27
j_gene: TRBJ2-7
abundance: many
CDR3aa: CASTPRLEGDEQYF
CDR3nt: TGTGCCAGCACCCCCCGTCTGGAGGGGGACGAGCAGTACTTC

d_gene: .
v_gene: TRBV29-1
j_gene: TRBJ2-1
abundance: .
CDR3aa: CSVEAVYNEQFF
CDR3nt: TGCAGCGTTGAGGCGGTCTACAATGAGCAGTTCTTC

d_gene: .
v_gene: TRBV19
j_gene: TRBJ1-1
abundance: many
CDR3aa: CASRALGGGLNTEAFF
CDR3nt: TGTGCCAGTAGGGCGTTAGGCGGGGGACTTAACACTGAAGCTTTCTTT

d_gene: TRBD2
v_gene: TRBV7-2
j_gene: TRBJ2-3
abundance: many
CDR3aa: CASSLGGSGSADTQYF
CDR3nt: TGTGCCAGCAGCTTAGGAGGTAGCGGGAGCGCAGATACGCAGTATTTT

d_gene: .
v_gene: TRBV5-1
j_gene: TRBJ2-5
abundance: many
CDR3aa: CASSLGWASVQETQYF
CDR3nt: TGCGCCAGCAGCTTGGGGTGGGCGTCAGTCCAAGAGACCCAGTACTTC

d_gene: .
v_gene: TRBV7-2
j_gene: TRBJ2-5
abundance: .
CDR3aa: CASSSEVQGKTQYF
CDR3nt: TGTGCCAGCAGCTCCGAGGTCCAGGGGAAGACCCAGTACTTC

d_gene: .
v_gene: TRBV11-1
j_gene: TRBJ1-2
abundance: few
CDR3aa: CASSPRYSLSYGYTF
CDR3nt: TGTGCCAGCAGCCCCCGGTACAGCCTTTCCTATGGCTACACCTTC

d_gene: .
v_gene: TRBV6-5
j_gene: TRBJ1-1
abundance: medium-sized
CDR3aa: CASGRTAAASEAFF
CDR3nt: TGTGCCAGCGGCAGGACAGCCGCCGCTTCTGAAGCTTTCTTT

d_gene: .
v_gene: TRBV20-1
j_gene: TRBJ1-5
abundance: many
CDR3aa: CSASKSGGQPQHF
CDR3nt: TGCAGTGCTAGTAAGTCCGGAGGGCAGCCCCAGCATTTT

d_gene: .
v_gene: TRBV27
j_gene: TRBJ2-7
abundance: few
CDR3aa: CASSTYRVPGEQYF
CDR3nt: TGTGCCAGCAGTACCTACAGGGTTCCGGGGGAGCAGTACTTC

d_gene: .
v_gene: TRBV28
j_gene: TRBJ2-7
abundance: medium-sized
CDR3aa: CASSSGAPRGEQYF
CDR3nt: TGTGCCAGCAGTTCAGGGGCCCCTAGGGGCGAGCAGTACTTC

d_gene: .
v_gene: TRBV7-9
j_gene: TRBJ2-7
abundance: .
CDR3aa: CASSLSGRIYEQYF
CDR3nt: TGTGCCAGCAGCCTTAGCGGTCGCATCTACGAGCAGTACTTC

d_gene: .
v_gene: TRBV5-1
j_gene: TRBJ1-1
abundance: medium-sized
CDR3aa: CASSFSTGSPSNTEAFF
CDR3nt: TGCGCCAGCAGCTTTTCTACAGGGTCTCCGTCGAACACTGAAGCTTTCTTT

d_gene: TRBD1
v_gene: TRBV9
j_gene: TRBJ2-3
abundance: many
CDR3aa: CASSVTSGTGLRGRADTQYF
CDR3nt: TGTGCCAGCAGCGTAACCTCCGGGACAGGGTTGCGGGGTAGGGCGGATACGCAGTATTTT

d_gene: .
v_gene: TRBV5-1
j_gene: TRBJ2-3
abundance: medium-sized
CDR3aa: CASSFNGGDTQYF
CDR3nt: TGCGCCAGCAGCTTTAATGGGGGGGATACGCAGTATTTT

d_gene: TRBD1
v_gene: TRBV7-2
j_gene: TRBJ1-5
abundance: many
CDR3aa: CASSQGQGAQHF
CDR3nt: TGTGCCAGCAGCCAGGGACAGGGAGCCCAGCATTTT

d_gene: TRBD2
v_gene: TRBV10-3
j_gene: TRBJ2-7
abundance: medium-sized
CDR3aa: CAIRGLAGAYEQYF
CDR3nt: TGTGCCATCAGAGGACTAGCGGGAGCCTACGAGCAGTACTTC

d_gene: TRBD2
v_gene: TRBV7-2
j_gene: TRBJ2-7
abundance: medium-sized
CDR3aa: CASSLRPTSASYEQYF
CDR3nt: TGTGCCAGCAGCTTACGTCCGACTAGCGCCTCCTACGAGCAGTACTTC

d_gene: .
v_gene: TRBV7-3
j_gene: TRBJ2-1
abundance: .
CDR3aa: CASSQAPGPPVNEQFF
CDR3nt: TGTGCCAGCAGCCAAGCACCAGGACCTCCCGTGAATGAGCAGTTCTTC

d_gene: .
v_gene: TRBV4-3
j_gene: TRBJ2-4
abundance: .
CDR3aa: CASNKPTGYKAKNIQYF
CDR3nt: TGCGCCAGCAACAAACCAACAGGTTATAAGGCCAAAAACATTCAGTACTTC

d_gene: TRBD1
v_gene: TRBV11-2
j_gene: TRBJ2-7
abundance: many
CDR3aa: CASSPLKRQGIYEQYF
CDR3nt: TGTGCCAGCAGCCCCCTCAAACGACAGGGAATCTACGAGCAGTACTTC

d_gene: .
v_gene: TRBV10-3
j_gene: TRBJ2-1
abundance: .
CDR3aa: CASGGLDNEQFF
CDR3nt: TGTGCCTCCGGGGGCCTAGACAATGAGCAGTTCTTC

d_gene: .
v_gene: TRBV4-3
j_gene: TRBJ1-1
abundance: many
CDR3aa: CASSQEGRYTEAFF
CDR3nt: TGCGCCAGCAGCCAAGAAGGTCGGTACACTGAAGCTTTCTTT

d_gene: .
v_gene: TRBV4-1
j_gene: TRBJ2-5
abundance: many
CDR3aa: CASSREETQYF
CDR3nt: TGCGCCAGCAGCCGAGAAGAGACCCAGTACTTC

d_gene: .
v_gene: TRBV3-1
j_gene: TRBJ2-3
abundance: medium-sized
CDR3aa: CASSRQLLAEVPDTQYF
CDR3nt: TGTGCCAGCAGCCGTCAATTACTAGCAGAGGTCCCAGATACGCAGTATTTT